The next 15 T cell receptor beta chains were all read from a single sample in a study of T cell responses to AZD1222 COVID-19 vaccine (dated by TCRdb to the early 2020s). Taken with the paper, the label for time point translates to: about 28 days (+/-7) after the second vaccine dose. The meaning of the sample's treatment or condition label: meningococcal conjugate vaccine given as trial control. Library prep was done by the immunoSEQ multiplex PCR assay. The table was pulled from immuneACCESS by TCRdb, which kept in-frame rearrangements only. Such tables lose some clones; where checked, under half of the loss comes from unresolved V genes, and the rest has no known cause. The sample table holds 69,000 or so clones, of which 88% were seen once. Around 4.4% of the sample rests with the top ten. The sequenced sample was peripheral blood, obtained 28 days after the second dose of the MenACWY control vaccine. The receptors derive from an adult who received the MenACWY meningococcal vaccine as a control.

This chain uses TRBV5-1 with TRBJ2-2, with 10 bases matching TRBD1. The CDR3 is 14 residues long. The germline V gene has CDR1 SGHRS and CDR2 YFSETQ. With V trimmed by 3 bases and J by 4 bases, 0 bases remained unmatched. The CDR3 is CASSWTGGTGELFF. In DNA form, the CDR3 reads TGCGCCAGCAGCTGGACAGGGGGCACCGGGGAGCTGTTTTTT.

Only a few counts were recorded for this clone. The CDR3 DNA reads as TGTGCCAGCAGCCCAGGGGGCCAGGACTATGGCTACACCTTC. This encodes CASSPGGQDYGYTF. The chain has TRBV5-4 and TRBJ1-2, with 8 positions matching TRBD1. V trimming: 4 bases; J trimming: 3 bases; junction bases outside the gene matches: 5. The CDR3 runs to 14 residues. CDR1 and CDR2 from the germline V gene are SGHNT and YYREEE (reference sequence).

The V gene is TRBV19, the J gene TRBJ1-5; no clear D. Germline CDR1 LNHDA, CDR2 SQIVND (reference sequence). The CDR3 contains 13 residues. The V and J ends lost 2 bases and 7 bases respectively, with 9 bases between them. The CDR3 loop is CASSIRVKQPQHF. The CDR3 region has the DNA TGTGCCAGTAGTATAAGGGTCAAACAGCCCCAGCATTTT.

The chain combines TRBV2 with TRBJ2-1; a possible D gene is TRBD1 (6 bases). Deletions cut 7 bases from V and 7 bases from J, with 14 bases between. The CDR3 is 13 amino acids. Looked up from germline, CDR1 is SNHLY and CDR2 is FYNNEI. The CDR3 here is CASTLGALNEQFF. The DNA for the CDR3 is TGTGCCAGCACCTTGGGGGCTCTAAATGAGCAGTTCTTC.

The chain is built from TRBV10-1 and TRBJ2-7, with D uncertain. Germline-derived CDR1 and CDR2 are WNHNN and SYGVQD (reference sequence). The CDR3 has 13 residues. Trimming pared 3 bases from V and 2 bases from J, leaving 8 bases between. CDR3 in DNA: TGCGCCAGCAGTGACGGCGGAGCCTACGAGCAGTACTTC. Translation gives CASSDGGAYEQYF.

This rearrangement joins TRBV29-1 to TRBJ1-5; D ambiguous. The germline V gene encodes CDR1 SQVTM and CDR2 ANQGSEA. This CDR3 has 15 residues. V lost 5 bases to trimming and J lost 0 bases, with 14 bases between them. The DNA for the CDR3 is TGCAGCGTTCTCATGACTGATAATAGCAATCAGCCCCAGCATTTT. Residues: CSVLMTDNSNQPQHF.

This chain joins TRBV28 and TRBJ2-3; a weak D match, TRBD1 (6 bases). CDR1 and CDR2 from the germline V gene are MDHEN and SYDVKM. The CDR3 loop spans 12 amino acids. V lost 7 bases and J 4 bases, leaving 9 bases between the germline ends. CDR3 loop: CASTGQSDTQYF. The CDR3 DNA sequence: TGTGCCAGCACCGGACAGTCAGATACGCAGTATTTT.

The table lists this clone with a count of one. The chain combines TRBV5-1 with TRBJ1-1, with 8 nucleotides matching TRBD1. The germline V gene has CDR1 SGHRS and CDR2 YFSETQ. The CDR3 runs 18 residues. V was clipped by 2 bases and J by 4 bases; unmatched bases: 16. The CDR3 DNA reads TGCGCCAGCAGCTTTGACTTGGACAGGGCAATGCCGGGCACTGAAGCTTTCTTT. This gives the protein CASSFDLDRAMPGTEAFF.

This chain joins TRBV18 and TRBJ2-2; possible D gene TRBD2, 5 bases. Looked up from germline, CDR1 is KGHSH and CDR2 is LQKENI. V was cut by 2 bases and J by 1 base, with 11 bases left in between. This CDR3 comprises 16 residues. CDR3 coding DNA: TGTGCCAGCTCACCAAGGGAGCTGGGGAACACCGGGGAGCTGTTTTTT. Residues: CASSPRELGNTGELFF.

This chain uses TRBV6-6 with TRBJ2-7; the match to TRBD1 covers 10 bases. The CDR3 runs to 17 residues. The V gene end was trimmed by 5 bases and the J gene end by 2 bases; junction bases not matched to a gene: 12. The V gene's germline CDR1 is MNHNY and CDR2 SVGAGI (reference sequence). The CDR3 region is CASSPLTGTGAPYEQYF. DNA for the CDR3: TGTGCCAGCAGTCCGTTAACCGGGACAGGGGCCCCCTACGAGCAGTACTTC.

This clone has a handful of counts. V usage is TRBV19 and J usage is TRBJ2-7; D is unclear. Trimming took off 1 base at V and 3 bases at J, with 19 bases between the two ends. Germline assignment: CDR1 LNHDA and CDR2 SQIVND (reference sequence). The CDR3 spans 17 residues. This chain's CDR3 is CASSIAPPGPPHYEQYF. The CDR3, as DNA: TGTGCCAGTAGTATAGCCCCTCCGGGCCCTCCCCACTACGAGCAGTACTTC. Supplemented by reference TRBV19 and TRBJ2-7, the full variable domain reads DGGITQSPKYLFRKEGQNVTLSCEQNLNHDAMYWYRQDPGQGLRLIYYSQIVNDFQKGDIAEGYSVSREKKESFPLTVTSAQKNPTAFYLCASSIAPPGPPHYEQYFGPGTRLTVT.

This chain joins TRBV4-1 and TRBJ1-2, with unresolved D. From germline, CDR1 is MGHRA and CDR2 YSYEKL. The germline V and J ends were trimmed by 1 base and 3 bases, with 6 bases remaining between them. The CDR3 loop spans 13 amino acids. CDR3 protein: CASSQGSDYGYTF. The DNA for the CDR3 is TGCGCCAGCAGCCAAGGGTCGGACTATGGCTACACCTTC.

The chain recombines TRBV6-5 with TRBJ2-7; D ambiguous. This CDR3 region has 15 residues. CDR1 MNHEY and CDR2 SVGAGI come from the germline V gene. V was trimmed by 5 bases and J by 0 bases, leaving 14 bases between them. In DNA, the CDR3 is TGTGCCAGCAGTCGTCTTGGTTTGTCCTCCTACGAGCAGTACTTC. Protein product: CASSRLGLSSYEQYF.

DNA for the CDR3: TGTGCCAGCAGCCAAGCTGGAAACACCATATATTTT. It translates to CASSQAGNTIYF. This chain connects TRBV14 to TRBJ1-3; D is ambiguous. CDR1 and CDR2 from the germline V gene are SGHDN and FVKESK. V was shortened by 1 base and J by 2 bases, with 0 bases between the two germline ends. This CDR3 has 12 residues. Full variable domain (rest looked up from reference TRBV14 and TRBJ1-3): EAGVTQFPSHSVIEKGQTVTLRCDPISGHDNLYWYRRVMGKEIKFLLHFVKESKQDESGMPNNRFLAERTGGTYSTLKVQPAELEDSGVYFCASSQAGNTIYFGEGSWLTVV.

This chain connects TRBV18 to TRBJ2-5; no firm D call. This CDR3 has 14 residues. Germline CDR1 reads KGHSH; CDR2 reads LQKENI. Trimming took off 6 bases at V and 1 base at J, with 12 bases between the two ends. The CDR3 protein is CASSPTWGQETQYF. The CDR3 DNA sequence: TGTGCCAGCTCCCCGACCTGGGGCCAAGAGACCCAGTACTTC.